This is a list of T cell receptor beta chains from one sample in a study of Ad26.COV2.S vaccination and SARS-CoV-2 variants. This table comes from immunoSEQ multiplex PCR, and its TCRdb copy is limited to in-frame clones, with some not included. The sample lists about 350,000 clones; about 89% were seen once. This material consisted of peripheral blood, taken in a trial of Ad26.COV2.S vaccine versus placebo. Receptors originate from a person aged 18-65 years who received the Ad26.COV2.S COVID-19 vaccine or a placebo. Each CDR3 is given with its conserved first and last residue. The order of the fields is V gene, CDR3 protein.

V gene: TRBV29-1; CDR3 protein: CSVVSGQPNYGYTF
V gene: TRBV5-1; CDR3 protein: CASSLVLNEQFF
V gene: TRBV2; CDR3 protein: CASSGQLNTEAFF
V gene: TRBV11-2; CDR3 protein: CASSLGNYLNQETQYF
V gene: TRBV4-3; CDR3 protein: CASSQDLVGQGTGYTF
V gene: TRBV7-8; CDR3 protein: CASSFDSGRANEQFF
V gene: TRBV2; CDR3 protein: CAGGLLAGGLNEQFF
V gene: TRBV2; CDR3 protein: CATSGTEIHEQYF
V gene: TRBV4-1; CDR3 protein: CASSQDDRAPNSPLHF
V gene: TRBV5-5; CDR3 protein: CASSLGFGTEAFF
V gene: TRBV5-4; CDR3 protein: CASSFAGGQASDTQYF
V gene: TRBV27; CDR3 protein: CASSLGRSSYEQYF
V gene: TRBV5-1; CDR3 protein: CASSGHQGNGNTEAFF
V gene: TRBV6-1; CDR3 protein: CASSDPLEVVGYTF
V gene: TRBV3-1/TRBV3-2; CDR3 protein: CASSQDTYGYTF
V gene: TRBV18; CDR3 protein: CASSPGQGSYEQYF
V gene: TRBV6-5; CDR3 protein: CASRRTSGTDTQYF
V gene: TRBV4-2; CDR3 protein: CASSQDRGETQYF
V gene: TRBV4-1; CDR3 protein: CASSLSRDSYRTEAFF
V gene: TRBV2; CDR3 protein: CASMGRQREQYF
V gene: TRBV6-5; CDR3 protein: CASTYLDGTGYEQYF
V gene: TRBV7-9; CDR3 protein: CASSAKADYTTTYEQYF
V gene: TRBV6-6; CDR3 protein: CASSYSEGQEAFF
V gene: TRBV5-1; CDR3 protein: CASSAYAATSGNTIYF
V gene: TRBV6-1; CDR3 protein: CASSEHGPVANEKLFF
V gene: TRBV3-1/TRBV3-2; CDR3 protein: CASSRTSGLHNEQFF
V gene: TRBV6-5; CDR3 protein: CASSYRQSSYEQYF
V gene: TRBV28; CDR3 protein: CASSPGGNYGYTF
V gene: TRBV28; CDR3 protein: CASSFGTGLGNSPLHF
V gene: TRBV7-9; CDR3 protein: CASSFSSDEQYF
V gene: TRBV7-2; CDR3 protein: CASSLSRGIGTEAFF
V gene: TRBV30; CDR3 protein: CAWSYGGQGSDTQYF
V gene: TRBV11-2; CDR3 protein: CASSLTDTQYF
V gene: TRBV13; CDR3 protein: CASSLGTGFDEQFF
V gene: TRBV10-3; CDR3 protein: CAISEGRGASTEAFF
V gene: TRBV13; CDR3 protein: CASSFADRVFNQPQHF
V gene: TRBV15; CDR3 protein: CATSIGKMNTEAFF
V gene: TRBV7-9; CDR3 protein: CASSLEGQGGGYTF
V gene: TRBV7-2; CDR3 protein: CASSSGLAGVEETQYF
V gene: TRBV7-6; CDR3 protein: CASSLADRAEQYF
V gene: TRBV9; CDR3 protein: CASSVDGRDHQPQHF
V gene: TRBV20-1; CDR3 protein: CSAPGNYEQYF
V gene: TRBV6-2/TRBV6-3; CDR3 protein: CASSYPTGSPGNQPQHF
V gene: TRBV6-5; CDR3 protein: CASSYRGPNYGYTF
V gene: TRBV4-2; CDR3 protein: CASSPLAGGSSYNEQFF
V gene: TRBV19; CDR3 protein: CASSGTTNSPLHF
V gene: TRBV19; CDR3 protein: CASSIRGMETQYF
V gene: TRBV5-1; CDR3 protein: CASSLAIEAGANVLTF
V gene: TRBV7-2; CDR3 protein: CASSFALTGQLNQPQHF
V gene: TRBV28; CDR3 protein: CAIEAGGGDTQYF
V gene: TRBV27; CDR3 protein: CASSLSKGQGSLFGYTF
V gene: TRBV27; CDR3 protein: CASSPPPGTAYSYNSPLHF
V gene: TRBV9; CDR3 protein: CASSDGQGRGYTF
V gene: TRBV19; CDR3 protein: CASTPRQQGASNQPQHF
V gene: TRBV24-1; CDR3 protein: CATSDPSGGEGTDTQYF
V gene: TRBV10-2; CDR3 protein: CASRSTDSFYNSPLHF
V gene: TRBV27; CDR3 protein: CASSLLGAGANVLTF
V gene: TRBV4-1; CDR3 protein: CASSLGVQETQYF
V gene: TRBV27; CDR3 protein: CASSPGPGGTQYF
V gene: TRBV19; CDR3 protein: CASRREGIGQPQHF